This section outlines one T cell receptor (beta chain) sequence together with its context. The sample belongs to a study of blood T cell repertoires in COVID-19. As originally analysed: Amplified reference gene primers provided the basis for estimating nucleated cell counts. Sequencing was performed with immunoSEQ multiplex PCR; in TCRdb, only in-frame clones are kept and a portion is missing. V and J calls plus clone size are reproduced from that table; the DNA served to infer D and trimming. The repertoire consists of a few hundred thousand clones, with 85% to 90% occurring once and the leading ten covering about 9.4%. Trimming removed 1 base at V and 4 bases at J, with 13 bases between. CDR1 is GTSNPN, CDR2 SVGIG, per germline (reference sequence). CDR3 size: 14 residues.

The sequence derives from a woman aged 18-29 years who had recovered from COVID-19. The chain combines TRBV30 with TRBJ1-1; perhaps TRBD1 as D (5 bases). The sequencing sample was made of PBMCs or T cells enriched from blood (not recorded which). CDR3 protein: CAWSGPTVPTEAFF. CDR3 coding DNA: TGTGCCTGGAGTGGCCCGACAGTCCCCACTGAAGCTTTCTTT.